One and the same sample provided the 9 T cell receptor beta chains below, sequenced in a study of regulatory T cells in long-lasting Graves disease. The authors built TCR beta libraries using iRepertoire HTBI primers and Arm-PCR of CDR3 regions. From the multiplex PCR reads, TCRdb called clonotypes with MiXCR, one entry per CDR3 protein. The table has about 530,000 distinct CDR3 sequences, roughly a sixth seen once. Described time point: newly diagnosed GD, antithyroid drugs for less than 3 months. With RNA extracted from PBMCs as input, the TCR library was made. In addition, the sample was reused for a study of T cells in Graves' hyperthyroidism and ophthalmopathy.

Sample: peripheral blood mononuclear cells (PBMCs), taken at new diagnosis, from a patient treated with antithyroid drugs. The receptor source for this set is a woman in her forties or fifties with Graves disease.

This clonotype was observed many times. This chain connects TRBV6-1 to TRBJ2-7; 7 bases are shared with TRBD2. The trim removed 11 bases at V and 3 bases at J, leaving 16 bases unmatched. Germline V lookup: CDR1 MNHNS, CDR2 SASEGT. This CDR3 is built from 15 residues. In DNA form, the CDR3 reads TGTGCCGTCAAAGGGACCTCAGGGAGGGACTACGAGCAGTACTTC. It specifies CAVKGTSGRDYEQYF.

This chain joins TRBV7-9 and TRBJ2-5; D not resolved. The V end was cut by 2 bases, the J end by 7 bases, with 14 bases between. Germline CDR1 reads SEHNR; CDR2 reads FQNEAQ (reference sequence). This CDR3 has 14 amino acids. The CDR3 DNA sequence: TGTGCCAGCAGCTTAAGGGCGGCTCCAGGGACCCAGTACTTC. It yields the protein CASSLRAAPGTQYF. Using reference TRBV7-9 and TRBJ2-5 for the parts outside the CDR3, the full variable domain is DTGVSQNPRHKITKRGQNVTFRCDPISEHNRLYWYRQTLGQGPEFLTYFQNEAQLEKSRLLSDRFSAERPKGSFSTLEIQRTEQGDSAMYLCASSLRAAPGTQYFGPGTRLLVL.

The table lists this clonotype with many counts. The CDR3 sequence is CASTLNGGRYEQFF. The CDR3 DNA follows: TGTGCCAGCACTCTCAACGGGGGGCGCTATGAGCAGTTCTTC. This chain links TRBV3-1 with TRBJ2-1; possible D gene TRBD2, 7 bases. Germline V gene data show CDR1 as LGHDT and CDR2 as YNNKEL (reference sequence). The CDR3 spans 14 residues. V was cut by 7 bases and J by 8 bases, with 18 bases left in between.

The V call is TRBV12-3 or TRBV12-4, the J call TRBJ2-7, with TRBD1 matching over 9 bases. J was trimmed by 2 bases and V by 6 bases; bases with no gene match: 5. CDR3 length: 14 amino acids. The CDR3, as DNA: TGTGCCAGCAGCTGGACAGGGGACGCCTACGAGCAGTACTTC. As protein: CASSWTGDAYEQYF.

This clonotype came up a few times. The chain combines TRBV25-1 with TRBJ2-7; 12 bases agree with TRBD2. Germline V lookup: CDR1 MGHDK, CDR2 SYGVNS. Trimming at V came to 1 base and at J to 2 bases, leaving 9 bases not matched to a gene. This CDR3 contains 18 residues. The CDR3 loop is CASSEFTQLAGGTYEQYF. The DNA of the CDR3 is TGTGCCAGCAGTGAATTTACCCAACTAGCGGGGGGCACCTACGAGCAGTACTTC.

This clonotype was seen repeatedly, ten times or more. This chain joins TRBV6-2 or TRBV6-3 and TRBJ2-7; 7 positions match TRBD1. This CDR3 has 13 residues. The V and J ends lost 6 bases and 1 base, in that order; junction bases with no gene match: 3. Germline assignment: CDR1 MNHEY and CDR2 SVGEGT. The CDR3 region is CASRGDSSYEQYF. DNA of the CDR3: TGTGCCAGCAGGGGGGACAGTTCCTACGAGCAGTACTTC.

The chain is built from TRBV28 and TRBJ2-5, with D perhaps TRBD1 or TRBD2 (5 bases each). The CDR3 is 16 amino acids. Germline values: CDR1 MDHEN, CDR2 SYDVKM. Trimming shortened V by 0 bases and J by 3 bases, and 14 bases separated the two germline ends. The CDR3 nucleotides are TGTGCCAGCAGTTTATGGCCGGGGCAGGGAGAAGAGACCCAGTACTTC. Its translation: CASSLWPGQGEETQYF.

This CDR3 reads CASSSPGGARFF. CDR3 DNA: TGCGCCAGCTCCTCCCCGGGGGGGGCCAGGTTCTTC. This rearrangement joins TRBV10-1 to TRBJ2-1; TRBD2 agrees at 8 bases. V lost 8 bases to trimming and J lost 15 bases; unmatched junction nucleotides: 12. Germline-derived CDR1 and CDR2 are WNHNN and SYGVQD (reference sequence). The CDR3 length is 12 residues.

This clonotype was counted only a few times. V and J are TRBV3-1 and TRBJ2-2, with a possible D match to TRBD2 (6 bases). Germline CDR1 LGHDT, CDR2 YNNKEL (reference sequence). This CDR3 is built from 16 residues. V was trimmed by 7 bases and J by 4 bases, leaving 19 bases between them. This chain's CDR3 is CASTRRSDYLTGELFF. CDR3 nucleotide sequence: TGTGCCAGCACTCGTAGGTCGGACTACCTCACCGGGGAGCTGTTTTTT.